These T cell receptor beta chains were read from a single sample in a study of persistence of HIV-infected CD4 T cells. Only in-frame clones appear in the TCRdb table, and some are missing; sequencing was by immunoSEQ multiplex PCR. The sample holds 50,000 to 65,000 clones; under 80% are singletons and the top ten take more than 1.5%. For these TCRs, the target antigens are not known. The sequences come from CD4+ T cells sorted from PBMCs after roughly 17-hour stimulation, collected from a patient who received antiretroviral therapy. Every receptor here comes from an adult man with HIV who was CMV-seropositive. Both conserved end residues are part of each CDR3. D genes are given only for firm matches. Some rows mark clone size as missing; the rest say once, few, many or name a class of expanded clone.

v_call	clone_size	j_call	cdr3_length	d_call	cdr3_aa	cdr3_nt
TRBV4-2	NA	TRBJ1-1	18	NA	CASSQDWARRSGYTEAFF	TGTGCCAGCAGCCAAGACTGGGCCAGGAGGTCCGGGTATACTGAAGCTTTCTTT
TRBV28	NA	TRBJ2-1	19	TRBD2	CASSPPRGSGGASYNEQFF	TGTGCCAGCAGTCCCCCTCGTGGTAGCGGGGGGGCCTCCTACAATGAGCAGTTCTTC
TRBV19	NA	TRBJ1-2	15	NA	CASNLRGRIDYGYTF	TGTGCCAGTAACCTTCGGGGGCGAATCGACTATGGCTACACCTTC
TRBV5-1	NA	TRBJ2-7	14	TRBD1	CASSLGDSVDEQYF	TGCGCCAGCAGCTTGGGGGACAGCGTAGACGAGCAGTACTTC
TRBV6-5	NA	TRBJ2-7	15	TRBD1	CASSYNRGPGYEQYF	TGTGCCAGCAGTTATAACAGGGGGCCTGGGTACGAGCAGTACTTC
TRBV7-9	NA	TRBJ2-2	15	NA	CASSWATGNTGELFF	TGTGCCAGCAGTTGGGCGACAGGGAACACCGGGGAGCTGTTTTTT
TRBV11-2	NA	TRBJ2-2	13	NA	CASSWMMTGELFF	TGTGCCAGCAGCTGGATGATGACCGGGGAGCTGTTTTTT
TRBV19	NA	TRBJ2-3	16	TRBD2	CASSPRAGERTDTQYF	TGTGCCAGTAGTCCCCGAGCGGGGGAACGCACAGATACGCAGTATTTT
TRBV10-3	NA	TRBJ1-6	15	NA	CAISVGGKDNSPLHF	TGTGCCATCAGTGTTGGAGGAAAGGATAATTCACCCCTCCACTTT
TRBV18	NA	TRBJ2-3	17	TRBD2	CASSPQVAGGLMDTQYF	TGTGCCAGCTCACCACAAGTAGCGGGGGGATTGATGGATACGCAGTATTTT
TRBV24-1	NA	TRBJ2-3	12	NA	CATSGYRDTQYF	TGTGCCACCAGTGGGTACAGGGATACGCAGTATTTT
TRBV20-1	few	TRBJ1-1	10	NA	CSALYTEAFF	TGCAGTGCTCTTTACACTGAAGCTTTCTTT
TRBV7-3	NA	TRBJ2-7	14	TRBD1	CASSPGQGAYEQYF	TGTGCCAGCAGCCCTGGGCAGGGGGCCTACGAGCAGTACTTC
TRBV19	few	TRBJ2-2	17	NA	CASSAKGGAVPTGELFF	TGTGCCAGTAGTGCAAAGGGGGGGGCCGTGCCTACCGGGGAGCTGTTTTTT
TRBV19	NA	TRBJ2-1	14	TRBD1	CASRRQGTYNEQFF	TGTGCCAGTAGGCGACAGGGAACCTACAATGAGCAGTTCTTC
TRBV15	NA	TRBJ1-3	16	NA	CATSRGVRGSGNTIYF	TGTGCCACCAGCAGAGGGGTTAGGGGCTCTGGAAACACCATATATTTT
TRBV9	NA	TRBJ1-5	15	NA	CASSVEGSSNQPQHF	TGTGCCAGCAGCGTAGAAGGGTCCAGCAATCAGCCCCAGCATTTT
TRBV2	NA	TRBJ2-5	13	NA	CASSSDGEETQYF	TGTGCCAGCAGCTCCGACGGGGAAGAGACCCAGTACTTC
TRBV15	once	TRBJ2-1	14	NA	CATSNRVPYNEQFF	TGTGCCACCAGCAATCGCGTTCCCTACAATGAGCAGTTCTTC
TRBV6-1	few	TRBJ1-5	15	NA	CASSETGQYNQPQHF	TGTGCCAGCAGTGAGACTGGACAGTACAATCAGCCCCAGCATTTT
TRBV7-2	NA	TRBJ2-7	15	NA	CASSPQSKGLGEQYF	TGTGCCAGCAGCCCCCAAAGTAAAGGTCTGGGCGAGCAGTACTTC
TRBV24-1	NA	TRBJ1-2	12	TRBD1	CATRDRVAGYTF	TGTGCCACCCGGGACAGGGTGGCGGGCTACACCTTC
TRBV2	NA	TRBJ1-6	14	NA	CASSGGAYNSPLHF	TGTGCCAGCAGTGGGGGTGCCTATAATTCACCCCTCCACTTT
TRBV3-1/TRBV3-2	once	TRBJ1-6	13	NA	CASSTQQNSPLHF	TGTGCCAGCAGCACCCAACAGAATTCACCCCTCCACTTT
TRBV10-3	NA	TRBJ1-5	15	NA	CAISETDSSYQPQHF	TGTGCCATCAGTGAGACGGACAGCTCTTATCAGCCCCAGCATTTT
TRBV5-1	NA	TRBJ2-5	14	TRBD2	CASSPGGAGETQYF	TGCGCCAGCAGCCCGGGGGGGGCCGGAGAGACCCAGTACTTC
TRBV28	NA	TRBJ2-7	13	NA	CASSPRGTTEQYF	TGTGCCAGCTCGCCGAGGGGAACAACCGAGCAGTACTTC
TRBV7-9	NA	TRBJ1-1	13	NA	CASSPHPNTEAFF	TGTGCCAGCAGCCCTCATCCGAACACTGAAGCTTTCTTT
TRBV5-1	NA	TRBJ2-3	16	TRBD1	CASSSSGTGYTDTQYF	TGCGCCAGCAGCTCTTCCGGGACAGGGTACACAGATACGCAGTATTTT